This T cell receptor (beta chain) was found in a study of cytomegalovirus exposure and HLA in healthy donors. For the study at large: HLA-typed donors were the source of 83 million or so unique TCRs, which an early data release held. Whole-study results and caveats: Previously analyzed data showed that most TCR beta V segments were productive at a frequency of about 87% or about 30%. Accurate predictions that matched the HLA-A and HLA-B alleles of most subjects were reportedly made from TCR beta sequences.

In the PCR, 60 Vbeta and 13 Jbeta primers were used. This table comes from immunoSEQ multiplex PCR, and its TCRdb copy is limited to in-frame clones, with some not included. The sample contains around 150,000 clones, approximately 80% of which appear only once. The CDR3 covers 15 residues. V shed 1 base and J 8 bases; nucleotides not matched to a gene: 7. CDR1 is SGHTA and CDR2 is FQGNSA in the germline V gene. In the case of this clone: The target antigen is unknown.

Everyone who donated was a healthy bone marrow donor. The sequence was obtained from a boy aged 2 to 9 in good health and CMV-seronegative. The chain recombines TRBV7-2 with TRBJ1-2; 10 positions agree with TRBD1. The sample taken for sequencing was PBMCs. The CDR3 reads CASSLGTGGTGGYTF. The CDR3, as DNA: TGTGCCAGCAGCTTAGGGACAGGGGGAACAGGGGGCTACACCTTC. Together with reference TRBV7-2 and TRBJ1-2, the CDR3 gives the full variable domain: GAGVSQSPSNKVTEKGKDVELRCDPISGHTALYWYRQSLGQGLEFLIYFQGNSAPDKSGLPSDRFSAERTGGSVSTLTIQRTQQEDSAVYLCASSLGTGGTGGYTFGSGTRLTVV.